The 26 T cell receptor beta chains below were found in one sample sequenced in a study of human T cells and chemical hapten exposure. The time point denotes: patch test 2, 6 weeks after DPC sensitization. Specified treatment: therapeutic diphenylcyclopropenone sensitization with weekly scalp DPC. TCRdb recomputed calls from the RACE reads with MiXCR, one row per CDR3 protein. This table has some 96,000 distinct CDR3 sequences, 7.5% to 10% appearing once. Sequencing was performed on whole blood, taken in connection with sensitization to the hapten diphenylcyclopropenone (DPC). These receptors were taken from a woman aged 40-49 years with alopecia areata. Some clones in this sample may be carry-over from other donors' samples.

A few counts support this clonotype. V is TRBV7-2 and J is TRBJ1-3, with D perhaps matching TRBD1 (5 bases). CDR1 is SGHTA, CDR2 FQGNSA, per germline. The CDR3 has 17 residues. V dropped 6 bases and J dropped 1 base, with 19 bases sitting between them. The CDR3 spells CASRTVSTIRSGNTIYF. CDR3 DNA: TGTGCCAGCAGGACAGTTAGTACTATAAGATCTGGAAACACCATATATTTT. Together with reference TRBV7-2 and TRBJ1-3, the CDR3 gives the full variable domain: GAGVSQSPSNKVTEKGKDVELRCDPISGHTALYWYRQSLGQGLEFLIYFQGNSAPDKSGLPSDRFSAERTGGSVSTLTIQRTQQEDSAVYLCASRTVSTIRSGNTIYFGEGSWLTVV.

The chain recombines TRBV19 with TRBJ2-7, with a tentative D call TRBD2 (6 bases). The ends were cut back, 8 bases at V and 5 bases at J, with 22 bases in the middle. The CDR3 sequence is 15 residues long. Germline assignment: CDR1 LNHDA and CDR2 SQIVND (reference sequence). The CDR3: CASLPNSGSADEQYF. Written as DNA, the CDR3 is TGTGCCAGTTTACCCAACAGCGGGTCGGCGGACGAGCAGTACTTC.

This clonotype was picked up many times. In DNA, the CDR3 is TGTGCCAGCCTCAGTCGGACAGATTCCTACGAGCAGTACTTC. Residues: CASLSRTDSYEQYF. The genes are TRBV28 and TRBJ2-7; a possible D gene is TRBD1 (6 bases). The CDR3 spans 14 residues. Germline V lookup: CDR1 MDHEN, CDR2 SYDVKM. Trimming removed 8 bases at V and 1 base at J, with 15 bases between. Variable domain in full (rest from reference TRBV28 and TRBJ2-7): DVKVTQSSRYLVKRTGEKVFLECVQDMDHENMFWYRQDPGLGLRLIYFSYDVKMKEKGDIPEGYSVSREKKERFSLILESASTNQTSMYLCASLSRTDSYEQYFGPGTRLTVT.

A word on this clonotype: A clone one base away is much larger, so this may be a read error. The chain employs TRBV12-3 or TRBV12-4 and TRBJ2-3; unclear D gene. The CDR3 runs to 10 residues. The CDR3 DNA follows: TGTGTCAGCCCAACAGATACGCAGTATTTT. Translation: CVSPTDTQYF.

The CDR3 region has the DNA TGCAGCGTTGAAACCCGGGAGCGGTACGAGCAGTACTTC. This gives the protein CSVETRERYEQYF. The chain links TRBV29-1 to TRBJ2-7; TRBD2 might be the D (6 bases). Per germline, CDR1 SQVTM and CDR2 ANQGSEA. CDR3 length equals 13 residues. The V end lost 2 bases, the J end lost 4 bases, and 12 bases lay between the germline ends.

This clonotype was recorded many times. The rearrangement uses TRBV6-2 or TRBV6-3 and TRBJ1-1, with a weak D call TRBD1 (5 bases). Per germline, CDR1 MNHEY and CDR2 SVGEGT. The CDR3 extends over 13 amino acids. V was cut by 4 bases and J by 4 bases, with 10 bases left in between. This CDR3 reads CASSWQGLTEAFF. The CDR3 nucleotides read TGTGCCAGCAGTTGGCAGGGCCTCACTGAAGCTTTCTTT.

The gene calls are TRBV5-1 and TRBJ2-5; tentative D call: TRBD2 (5 bases). Germline V gene sequence: CDR1 SGHRS, CDR2 YFSETQ. The CDR3 has 16 amino acids. Trimming removed 4 bases from V and 0 bases from J, with 16 bases in between. The CDR3 loop reads CASSLSESGYQETQYF. CDR3 nucleotides: TGCGCCAGCAGCCTCTCTGAAAGCGGATACCAAGAGACCCAGTACTTC.

This clonotype was seen repeatedly, ten times or more. This chain connects TRBV7-9 to TRBJ1-5; possibly TRBD1 for D (5 bases). This CDR3 has 13 residues. Germline V gene data show CDR1 as SEHNR and CDR2 as FQNEAQ (reference sequence). Trimming took off 5 bases at V and 4 bases at J, with 9 bases between the two ends. In DNA form, the CDR3 reads TGTGCCAGCAGCACAGGCAGAAATCAGCCCCAGCATTTT. It specifies CASSTGRNQPQHF. Full variable domain (rest looked up from reference TRBV7-9 and TRBJ1-5): DTGVSQNPRHKITKRGQNVTFRCDPISEHNRLYWYRQTLGQGPEFLTYFQNEAQLEKSRLLSDRFSAERPKGSFSTLEIQRTEQGDSAMYLCASSTGRNQPQHFGDGTRLSIL.

The chain has TRBV7-3 and TRBJ2-2, with 7 positions matching TRBD2. Germline CDR1 reads SGHTA; CDR2 reads FQGTGA. This CDR3 has 16 residues. J gave up 2 bases and V 0 bases, and 3 bases lay outside the gene matches. The CDR3 here is CASSLTSGRNTGELFF. DNA for the CDR3: TGTGCCAGCAGCTTAACTAGCGGGCGCAACACCGGGGAGCTGTTTTTT.

The chain uses TRBV28 and TRBJ2-4; TRBD2 matches at 16 bases. The CDR3 totals 19 residues. The germline V gene has CDR1 MDHEN and CDR2 SYDVKM. V lost 1 base, J lost 6 bases, and 9 bases stayed unmatched. CDR3 loop: CASSLYPPGLAGGINIQYF. CDR3 DNA sequence: TGTGCCAGCAGTTTATATCCCCCGGGACTAGCGGGAGGGATAAACATTCAGTACTTC.

The rearrangement links TRBV20-1 to TRBJ2-7; TRBD2 is a possible D gene (6 bases). Trimming shortened V by 3 bases and J by 4 bases, and 10 bases separated the two germline ends. The CDR3 contains 12 residues. CDR1 and CDR2 (germline): DFQATT, SNEGSKA (reference sequence). Here the CDR3 DNA reads TGCAGTGCTAGGCGGGATTTGTACGAGCAGTACTTC. Residues: CSARRDLYEQYF.

This clonotype showed up just a few times. V gene TRBV6-5 combines with J gene TRBJ2-2, with D possibly matching TRBD2 (6 bases). The length of the CDR3 is 16 residues. V lost 0 bases and J lost 6, with 14 bases in between. CDR1 and CDR2 (germline): MNHEY, SVGAGI. In DNA form, the CDR3 reads TGTGCCAGCAGTTACTCGGGGGGTTTAGGGCCCGGGGAGCTGTTTTTT. Its protein is CASSYSGGLGPGELFF.

The V and J genes are TRBV5-1 and TRBJ2-2; D gene ambiguous. This CDR3 comprises 15 residues. V lost 4 bases to trimming and J lost 5 bases, with 15 bases between them. Germline V gene sequence: CDR1 SGHRS, CDR2 YFSETQ. DNA of the CDR3: TGCGCCAGCAGCGCGACGGACGCTCGGACCGGGGAGCTGTTTTTT. This encodes CASSATDARTGELFF.

The CDR3 region has the DNA TGTGCCAGCAGCCCGGGACTGACCTCTGGAAACACCATATATTTT. Its protein product is CASSPGLTSGNTIYF. The V and J genes are TRBV27 and TRBJ1-3; perhaps TRBD1 as D (5 bases). Germline V gene data show CDR1 as MNHEY and CDR2 as SMNVEV (reference sequence). V lost 6 bases to trimming and J lost 0 bases, with 12 bases between them. This CDR3 comprises 15 residues.

This chain links TRBV30 with TRBJ2-7; TRBD2 aligns across 14 bases. V dropped 1 base and J dropped 4; count of bases not matched to a gene: 9. Germline lookup yields CDR1 GTSNPN and CDR2 SVGIG (reference sequence). The CDR3 contains 17 residues. The CDR3 reads CAWSAGTSGRVVYEQYF. CDR3 bases: TGTGCCTGGAGTGCGGGGACTAGCGGGAGAGTTGTGTACGAGCAGTACTTC.

This clonotype occurred a few times. The chain is built from TRBV20-1 and TRBJ1-1; D is uncertain. This CDR3 comprises 12 residues. Between the trimmed V and J ends, which lost 1 base and 4 bases, there was a span of 7 bases. Germline CDR1 is DFQATT and CDR2 is SNEGSKA (reference sequence). CDR3 sequence reads: CSARGFSTEAFF. The CDR3 DNA is TGCAGTGCTAGAGGCTTCTCCACTGAAGCTTTCTTT.

J is TRBJ2-1 and V is TRBV7-9, with D uncertain. V was cut by 3 bases and J by 5 bases, with 11 bases left in between. Germline V gene lookup returns CDR1 SEHNR and CDR2 FQNEAQ (reference sequence). CDR3 length equals 14 residues. In nucleotides, the CDR3 is TGTGCCAGCAGCTTGGGTCTAGGGAACAATGAGCAGTTCTTC. This sequence encodes CASSLGLGNNEQFF.

The chain employs TRBV9 and TRBJ1-6; D perhaps matches TRBD1 (6 bases). The CDR3 runs 15 residues. Trimming took 0 bases from V and 7 from J, leaving 11 bases between them. Looked up from germline, CDR1 is SGDLS and CDR2 is YYNGEE. CDR3 bases: TGTGCCAGCAGCGTAGAAGGACAGAGGAATTCACCCCTCCACTTT. Translated: CASSVEGQRNSPLHF.

J is TRBJ2-5 and V is TRBV20-1, with D possibly matching TRBD1 (6 bases). Germline lookup yields CDR1 DFQATT and CDR2 SNEGSKA (reference sequence). Trimming took off 5 bases at V and 1 base at J, with 11 bases between the two ends. This CDR3 is 13 amino acids long. In DNA, the CDR3 is TGCAGTGCTCGGGACACCGTCCAAGAGACCCAGTACTTC. Translation: CSARDTVQETQYF.

This clonotype has a count of ten or more. CDR3 DNA sequence: TGTGCCAGCAGTAACCGACAGGGGGCAGACGAGCAGTACTTC. It specifies CASSNRQGADEQYF. This sequence joins TRBV6-5 and TRBJ2-7, with 10 bases fitting TRBD1. Germline V CDR1 and CDR2: MNHEY, SVGAGI. Trimming took 5 bases from V and 5 from J; bases not matched to a gene: 6. The CDR3 covers 14 residues.

The chain links TRBV4-2 to TRBJ2-3; D gene unclear. The V end lost 1 base, the J end lost 1 base, and 6 bases lay between the germline ends. The V gene's germline CDR1 is LGHNA and CDR2 YNFKEQ. This CDR3 region has 14 residues. CDR3 region: CASSQGTGTDTQYF. DNA of the CDR3: TGTGCCAGCAGCCAAGGGACGGGCACAGATACGCAGTATTTT.

This clonotype has a handful of counts. The V gene is TRBV3-1, the J gene TRBJ2-2; D is unclear. Germline V lookup: CDR1 LGHDT, CDR2 YNNKEL (reference sequence). V gave up 3 bases and J gave up 0 bases, with 11 bases separating them. The CDR3 is 16 residues long. This CDR3 is CASSQSVFSNTGELFF. CDR3 DNA: TGTGCCAGCAGCCAGTCGGTTTTCTCGAACACCGGGGAGCTGTTTTTT.

This clonotype was seen many times. J is TRBJ2-3 and V is TRBV27; TRBD2 agrees at 10 bases. The germline CDR1 and CDR2 sequences are MNHEY and SMNVEV (reference sequence). The CDR3 extends over 13 amino acids. The V gene end was trimmed by 6 bases and the J gene end by 6 bases; junction bases not matched to a gene: 3. This chain's CDR3 is CASRLAGVDTQYF. In DNA form, the CDR3 reads TGTGCCAGCAGGCTAGCGGGAGTGGATACGCAGTATTTT.

This clonotype was recorded a few times. The CDR3 loop reads CASSFQPNYGYTF. The DNA for the CDR3 is TGTGCCAGCAGTTTCCAGCCGAACTATGGCTACACCTTC. The rearrangement links TRBV6-6 to TRBJ1-2; D is ambiguous. This CDR3 has 13 residues. The germline V gene has CDR1 MNHNY and CDR2 SVGAGI (reference sequence). Trimming shortened V by 4 bases and J by 2 bases, and 8 bases separated the two germline ends.

This clonotype was counted at least ten times. The genes are TRBV7-8 and TRBJ2-4, with TRBD2 matching over 7 bases. CDR1 SGHVS and CDR2 FQNEAQ come from the germline V gene. Trimming cost V 0 bases and J 2 bases; bases outside gene matches: 10. There are 18 residues in the CDR3. The CDR3 sequence: CASSLAPAAGVTKNIQYF. The CDR3 coding sequence is TGTGCCAGCAGCTTAGCCCCTGCGGCGGGAGTTACCAAAAACATTCAGTACTTC.

This clonotype was seen more than once but under ten times. The rearrangement links TRBV7-8 to TRBJ2-5; 15 bases are shared with TRBD2. Germline V gives CDR1 SGHVS, CDR2 FQNEAQ. This CDR3 comprises 17 residues. V lost 5 bases to trimming and J lost 5 bases; unmatched junction nucleotides: 9. CDR3 sequence reads: CASSPWTSGRGEETQYF. The CDR3 DNA is TGTGCCAGCAGCCCCTGGACTAGCGGGAGGGGGGAGGAGACCCAGTACTTC.